This T cell receptor (beta chain) was documented in a study of blood T cell repertoires in COVID-19. Across the whole study: The United States, Italy and Spain supplied acute and convalescent COVID-19 samples. T cells, B-cell-depleted T cells, or PBMCs provided the cDNA or gDNA that served as material.

The Seattle site enrolled patients during active infection and followed them longitudinally. Per the original methods: Cell counts per sample came from amplifying reference gene primers. Sequencing used immunoSEQ multiplex PCR; TCRdb keeps in-frame clones, though not all of them. The DNA was the basis for D and trimming; V, J and clone size are from that table. The sample lists roughly 84,000 clones, approximately 78% seen once, with around 33% in the top ten. The V and J ends lost 1 base and 0 bases, in that order; junction bases with no gene match: 11. The germline V gene has CDR1 SGDLS and CDR2 YYNGEE. There are 18 residues in the CDR3.

The clonotype originates from a man in his sixties with COVID-19, enrolled during active disease. This chain joins TRBV9 and TRBJ2-5; 8 bases are a match to TRBD1. Sequenced material: peripheral blood. The CDR3 sequence is CASSVQGASGSYQETQYF. CDR3 in DNA: TGTGCCAGCAGCGTACAGGGGGCATCGGGCTCCTACCAAGAGACCCAGTACTTC.